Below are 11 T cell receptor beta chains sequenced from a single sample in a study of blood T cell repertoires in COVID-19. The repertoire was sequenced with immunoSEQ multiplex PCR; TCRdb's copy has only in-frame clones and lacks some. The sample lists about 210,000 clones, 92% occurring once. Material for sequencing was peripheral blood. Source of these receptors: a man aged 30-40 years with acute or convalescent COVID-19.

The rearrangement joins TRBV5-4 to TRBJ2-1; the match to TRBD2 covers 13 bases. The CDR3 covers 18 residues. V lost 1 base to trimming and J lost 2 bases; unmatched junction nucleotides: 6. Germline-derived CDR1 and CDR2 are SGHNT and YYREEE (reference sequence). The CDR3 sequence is CASSLTVLAGGPYNEQFF. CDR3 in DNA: TGTGCCAGCAGCTTGACTGTACTAGCGGGGGGGCCCTACAATGAGCAGTTCTTC.

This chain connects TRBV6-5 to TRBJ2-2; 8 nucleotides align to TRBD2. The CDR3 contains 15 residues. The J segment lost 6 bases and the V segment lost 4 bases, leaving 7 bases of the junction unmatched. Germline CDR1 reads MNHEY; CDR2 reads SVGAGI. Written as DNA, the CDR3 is TGTGCCAGCAGTTCGGTCAGCGGGGGAGCCGGGGAGCTGTTTTTT. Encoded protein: CASSSVSGGAGELFF.

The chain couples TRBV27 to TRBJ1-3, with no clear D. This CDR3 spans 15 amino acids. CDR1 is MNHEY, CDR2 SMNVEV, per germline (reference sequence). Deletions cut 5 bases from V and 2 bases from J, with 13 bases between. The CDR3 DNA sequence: TGTGCCAGCAGTCCCTCCCGGGATACTGGAAACACCATATATTTT. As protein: CASSPSRDTGNTIYF.

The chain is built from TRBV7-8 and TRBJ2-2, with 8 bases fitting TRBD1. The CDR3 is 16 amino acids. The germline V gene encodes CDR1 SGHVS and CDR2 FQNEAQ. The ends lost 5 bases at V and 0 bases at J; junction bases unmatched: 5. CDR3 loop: CASSQDRATNTGELFF. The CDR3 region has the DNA TGTGCCAGCAGCCAGGACAGGGCCACGAACACCGGGGAGCTGTTTTTT.

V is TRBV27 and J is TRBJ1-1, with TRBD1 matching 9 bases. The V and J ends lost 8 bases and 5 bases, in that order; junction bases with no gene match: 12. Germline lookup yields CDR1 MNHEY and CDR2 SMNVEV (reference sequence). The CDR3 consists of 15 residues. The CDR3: CASYRGGTGRTEAFF. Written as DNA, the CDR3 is TGTGCCAGCTATCGTGGTGGGACAGGGAGGACTGAAGCTTTCTTT.

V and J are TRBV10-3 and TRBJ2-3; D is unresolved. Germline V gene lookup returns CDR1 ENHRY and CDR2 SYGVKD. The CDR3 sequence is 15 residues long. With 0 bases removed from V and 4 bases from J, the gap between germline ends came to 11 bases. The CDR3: CAISESAVIADTQYF. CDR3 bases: TGTGCCATCAGTGAGTCTGCAGTGATTGCAGATACGCAGTATTTT.

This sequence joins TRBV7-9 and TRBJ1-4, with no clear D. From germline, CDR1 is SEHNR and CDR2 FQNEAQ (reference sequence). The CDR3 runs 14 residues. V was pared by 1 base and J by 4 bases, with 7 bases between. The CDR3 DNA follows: TGTGCCAGCAGCTTAGATACAATTAATGAAAAACTGTTTTTT. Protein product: CASSLDTINEKLFF.

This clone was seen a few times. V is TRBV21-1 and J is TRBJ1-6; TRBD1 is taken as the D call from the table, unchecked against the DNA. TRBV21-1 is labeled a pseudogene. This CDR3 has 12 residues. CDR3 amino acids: CASSIQHASLHF. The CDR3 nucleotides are TGTGCCAGCAGCATACAACACGCTTCCCTCCACTTT.

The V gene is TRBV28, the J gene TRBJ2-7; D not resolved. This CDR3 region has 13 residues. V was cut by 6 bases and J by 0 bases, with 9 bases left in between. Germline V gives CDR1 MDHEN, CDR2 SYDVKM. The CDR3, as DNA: TGTGCCAGCAGAACGACGGGCTCCTACGAGCAGTACTTC. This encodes CASRTTGSYEQYF.

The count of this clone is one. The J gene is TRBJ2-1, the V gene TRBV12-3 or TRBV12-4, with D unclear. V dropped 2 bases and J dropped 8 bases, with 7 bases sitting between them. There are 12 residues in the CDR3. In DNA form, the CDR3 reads TGTGCCAGCAGTTTATTGACATATGAGCAGTTCTTC. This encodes CASSLLTYEQFF.

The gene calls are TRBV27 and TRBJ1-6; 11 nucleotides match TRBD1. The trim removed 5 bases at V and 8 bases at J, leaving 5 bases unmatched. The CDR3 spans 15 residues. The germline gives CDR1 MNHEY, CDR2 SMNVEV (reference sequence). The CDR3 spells CASSRDRGFHSPLHF. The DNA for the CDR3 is TGTGCCAGCAGTCGGGACAGGGGGTTTCATTCACCCCTCCACTTT.